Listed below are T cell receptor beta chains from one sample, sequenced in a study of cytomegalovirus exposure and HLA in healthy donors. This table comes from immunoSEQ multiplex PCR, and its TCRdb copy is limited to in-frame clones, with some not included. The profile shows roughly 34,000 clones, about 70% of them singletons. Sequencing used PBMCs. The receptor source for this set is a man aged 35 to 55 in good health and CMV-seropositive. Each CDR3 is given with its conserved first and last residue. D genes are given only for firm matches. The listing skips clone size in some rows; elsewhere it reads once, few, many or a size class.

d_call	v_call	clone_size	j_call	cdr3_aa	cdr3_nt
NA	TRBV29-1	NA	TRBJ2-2	CSVITDSRVSGELFF	TGCAGCGTTATAACCGACAGTCGGGTGTCCGGGGAGCTGTTTTTT
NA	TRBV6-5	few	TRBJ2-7	CASRRGSNEAYF	TGTGCCAGCAGAAGGGGCTCCAACGAGGCGTACTTC
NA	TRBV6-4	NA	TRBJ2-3	CASSDHETTKFTDTQYF	TGTGCCAGCAGTGACCACGAAACGACTAAATTCACAGATACGCAGTATTTT
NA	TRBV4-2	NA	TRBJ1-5	CASSQDLQGISSNQPQHF	TGTGCCAGCAGCCAAGATCTCCAGGGAATATCAAGCAATCAGCCCCAGCATTTT
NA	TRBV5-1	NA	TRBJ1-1	CASSDGIVGMNTEAFF	TGCGCCAGCAGCGACGGGATCGTCGGGATGAACACTGAAGCTTTCTTT
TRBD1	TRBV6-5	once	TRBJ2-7	CASGWTGGGPGEQYF	TGTGCCAGCGGATGGACAGGGGGGGGCCCTGGCGAGCAGTACTTC
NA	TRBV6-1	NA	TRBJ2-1	CASSRDRRNEQFF	TGTGCCAGCAGCCGCGACAGGCGCAATGAGCAGTTCTTC
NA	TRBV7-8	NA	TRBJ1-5	CASSLKGGRDGNQPQHF	TGTGCCAGCAGCTTAAAAGGGGGGAGGGATGGCAATCAGCCCCAGCATTTT
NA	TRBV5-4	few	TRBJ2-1	CASSKERVYNEQFF	TGTGCCAGCAGCAAAGAGCGGGTCTACAATGAGCAGTTCTTC
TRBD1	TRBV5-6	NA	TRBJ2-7	CASSSGTGNYEQYF	TGTGCCAGCAGCAGCGGGACAGGGAACTACGAGCAGTACTTC
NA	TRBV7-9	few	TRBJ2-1	CSSSVEGGSFDEQFF	TGTTCCAGCAGCGTAGAGGGGGGGTCGTTCGATGAGCAGTTCTTC
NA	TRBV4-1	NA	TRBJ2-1	CASSQDRSSYNEQFF	TGCGCCAGCAGCCAAGATAGGAGCTCCTACAATGAGCAGTTCTTC
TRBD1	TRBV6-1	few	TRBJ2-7	CASSEWDRVGEQYF	TGTGCCAGCAGTGAATGGGACAGGGTCGGCGAGCAGTACTTC
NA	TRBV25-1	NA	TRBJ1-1	CASSERGGNTEAFF	TGTGCCAGCAGTGAGCGGGGGGGGAACACTGAAGCTTTCTTT
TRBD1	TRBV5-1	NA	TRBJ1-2	CASGFGTADYGYTF	TGCGCCAGCGGATTCGGGACAGCAGACTATGGCTACACCTTC
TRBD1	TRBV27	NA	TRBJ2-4	CASSRLGTGSLAKNIQYF	TGTGCCAGCAGTCGCCTCGGGACAGGGTCACTAGCCAAAAACATTCAGTACTTC
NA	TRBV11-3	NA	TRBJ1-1	CASSLDSNTEAFF	TGTGCCAGCAGCCTGGACTCCAACACTGAAGCTTTCTTT
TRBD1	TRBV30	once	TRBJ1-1	CAWRQWDRVDTEAFF	TGTGCCTGGAGGCAATGGGACAGGGTGGACACTGAAGCTTTCTTT
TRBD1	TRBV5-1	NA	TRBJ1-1	CASSLATGEVSAFF	TGCGCCAGCAGCTTGGCTACAGGGGAGGTTTCAGCTTTCTTT
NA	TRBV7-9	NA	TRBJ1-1	CASSNQGRNTEAFF	TGTGCCAGCAGCAATCAGGGGAGGAACACTGAAGCTTTCTTT
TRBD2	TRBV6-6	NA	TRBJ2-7	CASRRLAGAYEQYF	TGTGCCAGCAGACGACTAGCGGGGGCCTACGAGCAGTACTTC
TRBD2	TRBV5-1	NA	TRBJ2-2	CASSFLRGGVDTGELFF	TGCGCCAGCAGCTTCCTCCGGGGGGGCGTGGACACCGGGGAGCTGTTTTTT
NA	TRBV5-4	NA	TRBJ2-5	CASSLGGVQETQYF	TGTGCCAGCAGCTTGGGGGGGGTCCAAGAGACCCAGTACTTC
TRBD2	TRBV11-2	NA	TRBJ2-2	CASSLARSGGPNTGELFF	TGTGCCAGCAGCTTAGCGCGAAGCGGGGGCCCGAACACCGGGGAGCTGTTTTTT
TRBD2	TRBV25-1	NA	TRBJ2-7	CASSSRLQRGREQYF	TGTGCCAGCAGCTCGCGGTTACAGCGGGGCCGCGAGCAGTACTTC
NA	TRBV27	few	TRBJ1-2	CASSRSGRNYGYTF	TGTGCCAGCAGTCGGTCAGGGCGAAACTATGGCTACACCTTC
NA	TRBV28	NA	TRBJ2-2	CASSLLGDQGRDTGELFF	TGTGCCAGCAGTTTATTGGGGGACCAGGGGCGGGACACCGGGGAGCTGTTTTTT
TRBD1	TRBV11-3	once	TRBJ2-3	CASSSGTVTDTQYF	TGTGCCAGCAGCTCTGGGACAGTCACAGATACGCAGTATTTT
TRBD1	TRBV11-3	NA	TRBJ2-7	CASSLVWTGDYEQYF	TGTGCCAGCAGCTTAGTTTGGACAGGGGACTACGAGCAGTACTTC
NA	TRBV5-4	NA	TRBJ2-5	CASRAGGAPGTQYF	TGTGCCAGCAGGGCTGGCGGGGCCCCCGGGACCCAGTACTTC
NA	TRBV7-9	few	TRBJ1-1	CASSSFSGYGEAFF	TGTGCCAGCAGCTCTTTTAGCGGGTACGGTGAAGCTTTCTTT
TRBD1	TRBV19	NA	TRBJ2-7	CASSTRQGAYEQYF	TGTGCCAGTAGTACCCGACAGGGGGCCTACGAGCAGTACTTC
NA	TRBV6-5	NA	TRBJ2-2	CASTEDLPNTGELFF	TGTGCCAGCACCGAGGACTTACCTAACACCGGGGAGCTGTTTTTT
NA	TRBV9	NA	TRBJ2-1	CASSVARDYNEQFF	TGTGCCAGCAGCGTAGCGAGAGATTACAATGAGCAGTTCTTC
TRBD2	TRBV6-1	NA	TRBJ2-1	CASSDFLGEAGNNEQFF	TGTGCCAGCAGTGACTTCCTCGGGGAAGCGGGGAACAATGAGCAGTTCTTC
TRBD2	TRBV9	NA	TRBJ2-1	CASSVTSGTYNEQFF	TGTGCCAGCAGCGTAACTAGCGGGACCTACAATGAGCAGTTCTTC
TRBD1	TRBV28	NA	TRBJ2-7	CATSDRGYEQYF	TGTGCCACCTCAGACAGGGGTTACGAGCAGTACTTC
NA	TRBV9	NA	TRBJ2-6	CASSSGTGQKSSGANVLTF	TGTGCCAGCAGTTCGGGTACAGGTCAAAAGAGCTCTGGGGCCAACGTCCTGACTTTC
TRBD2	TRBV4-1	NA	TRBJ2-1	CASSTSDTYNEQFF	TGCGCCAGCAGCACTAGCGACACCTACAATGAGCAGTTCTTC
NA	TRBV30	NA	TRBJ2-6	CAWSARGISGANVLTF	TGTGCCTGGAGTGCAAGGGGCATCTCTGGGGCCAACGTCCTGACTTTC
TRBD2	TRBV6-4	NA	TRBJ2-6	CASSEIAGSGANVLTF	TGTGCCAGCAGTGAAATAGCGGGGTCTGGGGCCAACGTCCTGACTTTC
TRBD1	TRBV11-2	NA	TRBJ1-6	CASSLGDRDSAPLHF	TGTGCCAGCAGCTTAGGGGACAGAGATTCCGCACCCCTCCACTTT
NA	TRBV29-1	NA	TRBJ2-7	CGGGAGDGQYF	TGCGGAGGGGGCGCCGGGGACGGGCAGTACTTC
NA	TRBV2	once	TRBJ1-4	CASSSEAVPGEKLFF	TGTGCCAGCAGTTCAGAGGCGGTGCCTGGTGAAAAACTGTTTTTT
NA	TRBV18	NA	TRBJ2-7	CASARDNLYEQYF	TGTGCCAGCGCACGGGACAACCTTTACGAGCAGTACTTC
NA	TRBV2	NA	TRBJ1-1	CASSEAGLTNTEAFF	TGTGCCAGCAGTGAAGCGGGCCTGACGAACACTGAAGCTTTCTTT
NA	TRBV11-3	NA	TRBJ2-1	CASSRTRGSYNEQFF	TGTGCCAGCAGCCGGACGCGGGGTTCCTACAATGAGCAGTTCTTC
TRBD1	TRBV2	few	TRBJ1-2	CASSSKDRGREGYGYTF	TGTGCCAGCAGTAGCAAGGACAGGGGGCGAGAAGGCTATGGCTACACCTTC
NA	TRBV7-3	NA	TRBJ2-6	CASSTHTSRFSGANVLTF	TGTGCCAGCAGCACCCACACCTCCCGCTTCTCTGGGGCCAACGTCCTGACTTTC
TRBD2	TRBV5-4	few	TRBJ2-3	CASSLAGGEDTQYF	TGTGCCAGCAGCCTAGCGGGGGGGGAAGATACGCAGTATTTT
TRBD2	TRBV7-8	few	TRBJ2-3	CASSLVTSGGADTQYF	TGTGCCAGCAGCTTAGTTACTAGCGGGGGAGCAGATACGCAGTATTTT
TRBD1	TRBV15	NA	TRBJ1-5	CATRTGRGNQPQHF	TGTGCCACTCGGACAGGTAGAGGTAATCAGCCCCAGCATTTT
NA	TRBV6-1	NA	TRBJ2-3	CASSAGITDTQYF	TGTGCCAGCAGCGCGGGAATCACAGATACGCAGTATTTT
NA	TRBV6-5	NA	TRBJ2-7	CASTNPGGAKEQYF	TGTGCCAGTACTAACCCGGGGGGCGCAAAGGAGCAGTACTTC
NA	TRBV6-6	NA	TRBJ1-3	CASSSRGFGNTIYF	TGTGCCAGCAGTTCCCGGGGTTTTGGAAACACCATATATTTT
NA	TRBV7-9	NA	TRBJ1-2	CASSAGRTLYHYGYTF	TGTGCCAGCAGCGCAGGCCGGACACTATACCACTATGGCTACACCTTC
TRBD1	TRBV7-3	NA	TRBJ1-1	CASNPGTGVMNTEAFF	TGTGCCAGCAACCCCGGGACAGGGGTCATGAACACTGAAGCTTTCTTT